The source of this T cell receptor (beta chain) is a study of T cell repertoires in cytomegalovirus infection. Looking at the study overall: It was the public TCR beta signatures that indicated both CMV infection and matching HLA type. Points from the study as a whole: CMV carriers having the relevant HLA were flagged by cumulative public TCR beta family frequency. Dominant in the ex vivo response were TCR beta clonotypes restricted by HLA-C and specific for CMV.

Each CDR3 protein is one row after TCRdb ran MiXCR on the reads. The table lists around 330,000 distinct CDR3 sequences, about a sixth of them singletons, with approximately 12% in the top ten. Comment on this clonotype: The antigen is unknown.

Germline V CDR1 and CDR2: SGHTA, FQGTGA. Trimming removed 5 bases at V and 6 bases at J, with 8 bases between. The CDR3 spans 13 residues. The sequence was collected from a human donor in good health (CMV status not recorded). Some clones in this sample may be carry-over from other donors' samples. Sequenced sample: PBMCs. The genes are TRBV7-3 and TRBJ2-6; D ambiguous. The CDR3 loop reads CASSTSTANVLTF. In DNA form, the CDR3 reads TGTGCCAGCAGCACCTCAACGGCCAACGTCCTGACTTTC. The whole variable domain, remainder taken from reference TRBV7-3 and TRBJ2-6, is GAGVSQTPSNKVTEKGKYVELRCDPISGHTALYWYRQSLGQGPEFLIYFQGTGAADDSGLPNDRFFAVRPEGSVSTLKIQRTERGDSAVYLCASSTSTANVLTFGAGSRLTVL.